Each of the 22 T cell receptor beta chains below was sequenced from the same sample in a study of cytomegalovirus exposure and HLA in healthy donors. With 60 Vbeta and 13 Jbeta primers, the PCR was carried out. Only in-frame clones appear in the TCRdb table, and some are missing; sequencing was by immunoSEQ multiplex PCR. Found here are 130,000 or so clones, almost 85% of them singletons; the top ten hold roughly 1.9%. The sample was PBMCs. The receptors here all came from a woman aged 40 to 50 in good health and CMV-seronegative.

This sequence joins TRBV7-9 and TRBJ2-1; D is possibly TRBD2 (6 bases). V gave up 8 bases and J gave up 3 bases, with 14 bases separating them. This CDR3 is 14 amino acids long. Germline V gene data show CDR1 as SEHNR and CDR2 as FQNEAQ (reference sequence). The CDR3: CASLPGLYYNEQFF. The DNA for the CDR3 is TGTGCCAGCCTGCCGGGACTGTACTACAATGAGCAGTTCTTC. Supplemented by reference TRBV7-9 and TRBJ2-1, the full variable domain reads DTGVSQNPRHKITKRGQNVTFRCDPISEHNRLYWYRQTLGQGPEFLTYFQNEAQLEKSRLLSDRFSAERPKGSFSTLEIQRTEQGDSAMYLCASLPGLYYNEQFFGPGTRLTVL.

The chain links TRBV5-1 to TRBJ1-3; maybe TRBD1 (5 bases). V lost 6 bases, J lost 0 bases, and 13 bases lay in between. Germline CDR1 is SGHRS and CDR2 is YFSETQ. The CDR3 loop spans 15 amino acids. CDR3 in DNA: TGCGCCAGCACGGCGGGGCCGAGCTCTGGAAACACCATATATTTT. It codes for CASTAGPSSGNTIYF. The variable domain in full, completed from reference TRBV5-1 and TRBJ1-3, reads KAGVTQTPRYLIKTRGQQVTLSCSPISGHRSVSWYQQTPGQGLQFLFEYFSETQRNKGNFPGRFSGRQFSNSRSEMNVSTLELGDSALYLCASTAGPSSGNTIYFGEGSWLTVV.

The chain links TRBV11-2 to TRBJ1-2, with 10 bases identical to TRBD1. The ends lost 5 bases at V and 2 bases at J; junction bases unmatched: 2. The germline gives CDR1 SGHAT, CDR2 FQNNGV. CDR3 length: 14 amino acids. CDR3 sequence: CASSLTGGNYGYTF. The CDR3 nucleotides are TGTGCCAGCAGCCTGACAGGGGGCAACTATGGCTACACCTTC.

The rearrangement uses TRBV27 and TRBJ2-7, with 7 bases fitting TRBD2. After removal of 5 bases from V and 4 bases from J, the junction contained 8 bases not matched to a gene. This CDR3 comprises 14 residues. The germline CDR1 and CDR2 sequences are MNHEY and SMNVEV (reference sequence). The CDR3 DNA follows: TGTGCCAGCAGTGGACTAGGAAGTTTGTACGAGCAGTACTTC. Translated, it gives CASSGLGSLYEQYF.

This rearrangement joins TRBV11-2 to TRBJ1-5; TRBD1 matches 7 bases. CDR1 is SGHAT, CDR2 FQNNGV, per germline. The CDR3 is 14 residues long. J gave up 4 bases and V 4 bases, and 4 bases lay outside the gene matches. The CDR3 loop is CASSSLTGNQPQHF. CDR3 nucleotide sequence: TGTGCCAGCAGCTCCCTGACAGGGAATCAGCCCCAGCATTTT. The entire variable domain, with the rest obtained from reference TRBV11-2 and TRBJ1-5, is as follows: EAGVAQSPRYKIIEKRQSVAFWCNPISGHATLYWYQQILGQGPKLLIQFQNNGVVDDSQLPKDRFSAERLKGVDSTLKIQPAKLEDSAVYLCASSSLTGNQPQHFGDGTRLSIL.

The gene calls are TRBV5-6 and TRBJ1-5; perhaps TRBD1 as D (5 bases). V lost 4 bases and J lost 7, with 15 bases in between. Germline values: CDR1 SGHDT, CDR2 YYEEEE. This CDR3 is 14 amino acids long. Here the CDR3 reads CASSGNPWGQPQHF. CDR3 DNA sequence: TGTGCCAGCAGCGGGAACCCCTGGGGCCAGCCCCAGCATTTT.

V and J are TRBV9 and TRBJ1-1, with a tentative D call TRBD1 (6 bases). The length of the CDR3 is 14 residues. Trimming removed 4 bases from V and 5 bases from J, with 15 bases in between. Germline V gene lookup returns CDR1 SGDLS and CDR2 YYNGEE. The DNA for the CDR3 is TGTGCCAGCAGCCGAACGGGGGGGCGGACTGAAGCTTTCTTT. This translates into CASSRTGGRTEAFF.

This chain links TRBV10-3 with TRBJ1-1; TRBD1 agrees at 8 bases. Germline CDR1 and CDR2: ENHRY and SYGVKD. The CDR3 runs 16 residues. V lost 6 bases to trimming and J lost 0 bases; unmatched junction nucleotides: 9. CDR3 in DNA: TGTGCCATCAGCCCCACTGGACAGGGTATGAACACTGAAGCTTTCTTT. Protein: CAISPTGQGMNTEAFF.

The V gene is TRBV7-8, the J gene TRBJ2-7; TRBD2 is a possible D gene (6 bases). Germline-derived CDR1 and CDR2 are SGHVS and FQNEAQ. V dropped 4 bases and J dropped 4 bases, with 17 bases sitting between them. The length of the CDR3 is 15 residues. The CDR3 coding sequence is TGTGCCAGCAGCTCCTTCGAGGGAGGCGGGTACGAGCAGTACTTC. The encoded protein is CASSSFEGGGYEQYF.

The chain joins TRBV2 to TRBJ2-7; TRBD1 aligns across 9 bases. From germline, CDR1 is SNHLY and CDR2 FYNNEI. V was clipped by 6 bases and J by 2 bases; unmatched bases: 8. The CDR3 spans 15 residues. The CDR3 DNA is TGTGCCAGCAGGAGGAACCGGGACAGGGCCTACGAGCAGTACTTC. It yields the protein CASRRNRDRAYEQYF.

Points on this clone: The junction departs from the called germline gene at one end, perhaps through a read error. This rearrangement joins TRBV7-9 to TRBJ1-5; maybe TRBD1 (5 bases). The CDR3 is 12 residues long. CDR1 SEHNR and CDR2 FQNEAQ come from the germline V gene (reference sequence). This CDR3 reads CSSSYDSQPQHF. DNA for the CDR3: TGTTCCAGCAGCTACGACAGTCAGCCCCAGCATTTT.

The rearrangement links TRBV4-3 to TRBJ2-2, with 8 bases aligning to TRBD2. V dropped 1 base and J dropped 1; count of bases not matched to a gene: 5. CDR1 and CDR2 from the germline V gene are LGHNA and YSLEER. The length of the CDR3 is 17 residues. The CDR3 DNA reads as TGCGCCAGCAGCCAAGCGGTTACTAGCGGGAACACCGGGGAGCTGTTTTTT. Its protein product is CASSQAVTSGNTGELFF.

The rearrangement joins TRBV7-8 to TRBJ2-7; D remains ambiguous. Germline V gene data show CDR1 as SGHVS and CDR2 as FQNEAQ. Trimming removed 0 bases at V and 2 bases at J, with 8 bases between. This CDR3 is built from 14 residues. CDR3 bases: TGTGCCAGCAGCTTAGCGCGACAAACCTACGAGCAGTACTTC. Encoded protein: CASSLARQTYEQYF.

The chain carries TRBV12-5 and TRBJ2-1; D may be TRBD2 (5 bases). This CDR3 is 15 amino acids long. V lost 0 bases and J lost 10, with 16 bases in between. Germline CDR1 reads LGHNT; CDR2 reads FRNRAP. In DNA, the CDR3 is TGTGCTAGTGGTTTGGTCCGAGGCGGGTCTGGCGAGCAGTTCTTC. This translates into CASGLVRGGSGEQFF.

V and J are TRBV27 and TRBJ2-1; no definite D call. The V gene lost 2 bases and the J gene lost 3 bases, with 11 bases spanning the gap. The CDR3 spans 15 residues. The germline V gene encodes CDR1 MNHEY and CDR2 SMNVEV (reference sequence). CDR3 bases: TGTGCCAGCAGTTTAAATCCCCCCCTCTACAATGAGCAGTTCTTC. This codes for CASSLNPPLYNEQFF.

V gene TRBV6-5 combines with J gene TRBJ1-1, with unresolved D. The CDR3 totals 15 residues. V was clipped by 0 bases and J by 4 bases, with 12 bases between them. Germline CDR1 reads MNHEY; CDR2 reads SVGAGI. This CDR3 is CASSYSIYGGTEAFF. CDR3 in DNA: TGTGCCAGCAGTTACTCGATATACGGCGGCACTGAAGCTTTCTTT.

This chain connects TRBV10-2 to TRBJ2-7; tentative D call: TRBD1 (6 bases). The V and J ends lost 6 bases and 6 bases respectively, with 24 bases between them. From germline, CDR1 is WSHSY and CDR2 SAAADI. This CDR3 is 16 amino acids long. CDR3 amino acids: CASSHANTDRRLEQYF. DNA of the CDR3: TGCGCCAGCAGCCACGCCAACACAGACAGGAGGCTCGAGCAGTACTTC.

The rearrangement links TRBV4-3 to TRBJ2-7; 7 bases are a match to TRBD2. Germline-derived CDR1 and CDR2 are LGHNA and YSLEER. After removal of 4 bases from V and 0 bases from J, the junction contained 6 bases not matched to a gene. CDR3 length equals 15 residues. The CDR3 region is CASSRGLGSSYEQYF. In nucleotides, the CDR3 is TGCGCCAGCAGCCGAGGACTAGGGAGCTCCTACGAGCAGTACTTC.

The gene calls are TRBV9 and TRBJ1-1, with D possibly TRBD1 on 5 matching bases. V lost 0 bases and J 2 bases, leaving 14 bases between the germline ends. The germline V gene encodes CDR1 SGDLS and CDR2 YYNGEE. CDR3 length equals 16 residues. The CDR3, as DNA: TGTGCCAGCAGCGTAGGATCAGGGATCACCAACACTGAAGCTTTCTTT. This encodes CASSVGSGITNTEAFF.

In this sample, this clone turned up a few times. The V gene is TRBV5-1, the J gene TRBJ2-7; D is possibly TRBD2 (5 bases). This CDR3 spans 15 amino acids. V lost 5 bases to trimming and J lost 0 bases, with 15 bases between them. Germline CDR1 reads SGHRS; CDR2 reads YFSETQ. CDR3 region: CASSSVTGSSYEQYF. In nucleotides, the CDR3 is TGCGCCAGCAGTAGTGTTACGGGAAGCTCCTACGAGCAGTACTTC.

This chain links TRBV2 with TRBJ2-3; D is possibly TRBD2 (5 bases). The CDR3 extends over 14 amino acids. The germline V gene encodes CDR1 SNHLY and CDR2 FYNNEI. With 8 bases removed from V and 0 bases from J, the gap between germline ends came to 12 bases. CDR3 loop: CASGGRTSTDTQYF. The DNA for the CDR3 is TGTGCCAGCGGTGGGCGGACTAGCACAGATACGCAGTATTTT. The full variable domain, completed using reference TRBV2 and TRBJ2-3, is EPEVTQTPSHQVTQMGQEVILRCVPISNHLYFYWYRQILGQKVEFLVSFYNNEISEKSEIFDDQFSVERPDGSNFTLKIRSTKLEDSAMYFCASGGRTSTDTQYFGPGTRLTVL.

This chain links TRBV6-6 with TRBJ2-2; perhaps TRBD1 as D (5 bases). The CDR3 spans 12 residues. The germline V gene encodes CDR1 MNHNY and CDR2 SVGAGI (reference sequence). Trimming cost V 11 bases and J 5 bases, with 12 bases left between them. The CDR3 is CASGKLTGELFF. The CDR3 DNA reads as TGTGCCTCAGGGAAACTTACCGGGGAGCTGTTTTTT.